Below, 20 T cell receptor beta chains from the same sample are listed, as sequenced in a study of T cell repertoires in cytomegalovirus infection. TCRdb analysed the reads with MiXCR anew, one entry per CDR3 protein. The sample records hundreds of thousands of distinct CDR3 sequences, roughly a third being singletons. No antigen has been assigned to these receptors. Material: cultured PBMCs, obtained from culture after CMV antigen stimulation. The receptors come from a human donor in good health (CMV status not recorded). Some clones in this sample may be carry-over from other donors' samples.

The chain recombines TRBV28 with TRBJ1-3; TRBD1 is a possible D gene (5 bases). In germline, CDR1 is MDHEN, CDR2 SYDVKM. There are 14 residues in the CDR3. Trimming cost V 3 bases and J 6 bases, with 12 bases left between them. The CDR3 is CASSFPGWENTIYF. The CDR3, as DNA: TGTGCCAGCAGTTTCCCAGGGTGGGAAAACACCATATATTTT.

This chain joins TRBV12-3 or TRBV12-4 and TRBJ1-5; 8 positions match TRBD1. This CDR3 comprises 14 residues. The V and J ends lost 7 bases and 6 bases, in that order; junction bases with no gene match: 8. CDR3: CASTLQGEGQPQHF. In DNA, the CDR3 is TGTGCCAGCACGTTACAGGGGGAGGGTCAGCCCCAGCATTTT.

V usage is TRBV7-6 and J usage is TRBJ2-1, with TRBD2 matching over 13 bases. V shed 3 bases, J shed 3 bases, and the junction held 8 bases outside the gene matches. The V gene's germline CDR1 is SGHVS and CDR2 FNYEAQ. This CDR3 comprises 18 residues. The CDR3 bases are TGTGCCAGCAGCTTTGGACTAGCGGGAGAGAGGCGCTACAATGAGCAGTTCTTC. Its translation is CASSFGLAGERRYNEQFF.

This clonotype was detected a few times. This chain joins TRBV30 and TRBJ1-2; no reliable D call. Germline V gene sequence: CDR1 GTSNPN, CDR2 SVGIG (reference sequence). The CDR3 is 12 amino acids. V was clipped by 0 bases and J by 4 bases, with 6 bases between them. DNA of the CDR3: TGTGCCTGGAGTGTACGGCTCTATGGCTACACCTTC. It yields the protein CAWSVRLYGYTF. The whole variable domain, remainder taken from reference TRBV30 and TRBJ1-2, is SQTIHQWPATLVQPVGSPLSLECTVEGTSNPNLYWYRQAAGRGLQLLFYSVGIGQISSEVPQNLSASRPQDRQFILSSKKLLLSDSGFYLCAWSVRLYGYTFGSGTRLTVV.

This clonotype has more than one count but fewer than ten. This sequence joins TRBV7-9 and TRBJ1-5, with D possibly TRBD1 on 5 matching bases. The ends were cut back, 5 bases at V and 1 base at J, with 12 bases in the middle. CDR1 SEHNR and CDR2 FQNEAQ come from the germline V gene (reference sequence). The length of the CDR3 is 15 residues. This chain's CDR3 is CASSLGVLSNQPQHF. The CDR3 coding sequence is TGTGCCAGCAGCCTAGGGGTTCTCAGCAATCAGCCCCAGCATTTT.

The rearrangement joins TRBV6-5 to TRBJ2-2, with D maybe TRBD2 (6 bases). V dropped 6 bases and J dropped 2 bases, with 13 bases sitting between them. CDR3 size: 15 residues. CDR1 is MNHEY, CDR2 SVGAGI, per germline. CDR3 DNA sequence: TGTGCCAGCAGGACCGGGACTCACAACACCGGGGAGCTGTTTTTT. It translates to CASRTGTHNTGELFF.

This chain connects TRBV12-3 or TRBV12-4 to TRBJ2-5, with D possibly matching TRBD2 (5 bases). Trimming shortened V by 5 bases and J by 2 bases, and 18 bases separated the two germline ends. The CDR3 has 16 amino acids. CDR3 region: CASSLRRGQIQETQYF. In nucleotides, the CDR3 is TGTGCCAGCAGTCTCCGCCGCGGGCAAATACAAGAGACCCAGTACTTC.

CDR3 in amino acids: CASSWERTGGTDTQYF. As DNA, the CDR3 is TGTGCCAGCAGTTGGGAGAGGACAGGGGGCACAGATACGCAGTATTTT. V usage is TRBV5-5 and J usage is TRBJ2-3, with 9 bases that match TRBD1. CDR1 and CDR2 from the germline V gene are SGHKS and YYEKEE (reference sequence). V was pared by 5 bases and J by 1 base, with 8 bases of the junction left unmatched. The CDR3 is made up of 16 amino acids.

This chain connects TRBV7-2 to TRBJ2-2, with TRBD2 identical over 10 bases. Germline V gene sequence: CDR1 SGHTA, CDR2 FQGNSA. V shed 6 bases and J 4 bases; nucleotides not matched to a gene: 14. This CDR3 is 18 amino acids long. The CDR3 nucleotides are TGTGCCAGCAGTTGGCCGGGACTAGCGACTGAGGGCACCGGGGAGCTGTTTTTT. Translation: CASSWPGLATEGTGELFF.

This sequence joins TRBV11-2 and TRBJ2-1; D might be TRBD2 (5 bases). CDR1 is SGHAT and CDR2 is FQNNGV in the germline V gene. The CDR3 is 17 residues long. Trimming cost V 4 bases and J 0 bases, with 16 bases left between them. Here the CDR3 DNA reads TGTGCCAGCAGCTCCAGACTACAGACAAGCTCCTACAATGAGCAGTTCTTC. Translating gives CASSSRLQTSSYNEQFF.

This clonotype was observed at least ten times. This chain links TRBV7-9 with TRBJ1-5; D gene uncertain. In germline, CDR1 is SEHNR, CDR2 FQNEAQ (reference sequence). V was clipped by 1 base and J by 6 bases, with 10 bases between them. This CDR3 has 14 residues. CDR3 residues: CASSLGGFGQPQHF. The CDR3 DNA reads TGTGCCAGCAGCTTAGGAGGGTTCGGTCAGCCCCAGCATTTT.

The chain joins TRBV27 to TRBJ1-1; D possibly corresponds to TRBD1 (6 bases). V was clipped by 4 bases and J by 3 bases, with 12 bases between them. This CDR3 has 14 amino acids. The germline CDR1 and CDR2 sequences are MNHEY and SMNVEV (reference sequence). The CDR3 here is CASSWVGHDTEAFF. The CDR3 nucleotides are TGTGCCAGCAGTTGGGTGGGACATGACACTGAAGCTTTCTTT.

This clonotype has ten or more counts. J is TRBJ1-2 and V is TRBV7-2; TRBD1 matches at 7 bases. The CDR3 sequence is 17 residues long. CDR1 is SGHTA and CDR2 is FQGNSA in the germline V gene. The V segment lost 1 base and the J segment 1 base; nucleotides outside the gene matches: 9. For the CDR3, the DNA is TGTGCCAGCAGCTTAGGGCTTGGACAGGCCATTAACTATGGCTACACCTTC. This codes for CASSLGLGQAINYGYTF.

This rearrangement joins TRBV18 to TRBJ2-7, with D possibly TRBD2 on 6 matching bases. Trimming removed 0 bases at V and 7 bases at J, with 10 bases between. This CDR3 has 13 residues. Germline CDR1 KGHSH, CDR2 LQKENI. The DNA of the CDR3 is TGTGCCAGCTCACCACCCGGGGGTGGAGAGCAGTACGTC. Residues: CASSPPGGGEQYV.

The V gene is TRBV15, the J gene TRBJ2-7; 7 nucleotides align to TRBD1. The junction had 6 bases not matched to a gene; V was cut back by 6 bases and J by 1 base. CDR3 length: 14 amino acids. Germline CDR1 LNHNV, CDR2 YYDKDF (reference sequence). This chain's CDR3 is CATRTGTTSYEQYV. CDR3 in DNA: TGTGCCACCAGGACAGGGACAACTTCCTACGAGCAGTACGTC.

This chain connects TRBV3-1 to TRBJ1-1, with 7 nucleotides matching TRBD1. The CDR3 runs 14 residues. Germline V lookup: CDR1 LGHDT, CDR2 YNNKEL (reference sequence). The V gene end was trimmed by 5 bases and the J gene end by 1 base; junction bases not matched to a gene: 4. For the CDR3, the DNA is TGTGCCAGCAGCGCCCGGGACAGGAACACTGAAGCTTTCTTT. It encodes CASSARDRNTEAFF.

This clonotype was picked up a small number of times. The V and J genes are TRBV11-2 and TRBJ2-7; TRBD1 or TRBD2 may be the D gene (6 bases each). CDR1 is SGHAT, CDR2 FQNNGV, per germline. The CDR3 runs to 15 residues. Trimming removed 1 base at V and 3 bases at J, with 13 bases between. The CDR3 here is CASSLVGGRVYEQYF. As DNA, the CDR3 is TGTGCCAGCAGCTTAGTGGGGGGCCGGGTCTACGAGCAGTACTTC.

The rearrangement links TRBV6-5 to TRBJ1-3; D is unresolved. The CDR3 has 16 amino acids. V was trimmed by 0 bases and J by 4 bases, leaving 13 bases between them. Germline assignment: CDR1 MNHEY and CDR2 SVGAGI. The CDR3 spells CASSYSEGLPGNTIYF. The CDR3 DNA sequence: TGTGCCAGCAGTTACTCGGAAGGGCTCCCCGGAAACACCATATATTTT.

The chain has TRBV2 and TRBJ2-5, with D maybe TRBD2 (6 bases). V was clipped by 5 bases and J by 3 bases, with 16 bases between them. CDR3 length equals 15 residues. The germline CDR1 and CDR2 sequences are SNHLY and FYNNEI. CDR3 DNA: TGTGCCAGCAGTAACCACCCCCGGGGGAAAGAGACCCAGTACTTC. Translating it yields CASSNHPRGKETQYF.

A few counts support this clonotype. The chain has TRBV7-2 and TRBJ2-5; 8 nucleotides align to TRBD2. The germline V gene encodes CDR1 SGHTA and CDR2 FQGNSA. After removal of 5 bases from V and 5 bases from J, the junction contained 16 bases not matched to a gene. This CDR3 has 17 residues. The CDR3 spells CASSPAALAGRGETQYF. The CDR3 bases are TGTGCCAGCAGCCCCGCGGCGCTAGCGGGCCGGGGTGAGACCCAGTACTTC.